This is a list of T cell receptor beta chains from one sample in a study of cytomegalovirus exposure and HLA in healthy donors. Here immunoSEQ multiplex PCR was the method, and the copy in TCRdb shows in-frame clones only, minus some. Of fewer than 130,000 clones listed, 85% to 90% are singletons. Sample: PBMCs. All receptors derive from a woman aged 30 to 39 in good health and CMV-seropositive. The CDR3 runs from the conserved cysteine through the conserved F or W. D genes are given only for firm matches. Only some rows state a clone size, as once, few, many or a class for expanded clones.

D gene | J gene | clone size | V gene | CDR3 protein | CDR3 DNA
NA | TRBJ2-5 | NA | TRBV30 | CAWGRDYQETQYF | TGTGCCTGGGGCCGGGACTACCAAGAGACCCAGTACTTC
NA | TRBJ1-1 | NA | TRBV19 | CASSITGLGTEAFF | TGTGCCAGTAGTATAACGGGACTGGGCACTGAAGCTTTCTTT
NA | TRBJ1-3 | NA | TRBV9 | CASSVADSSSGNTIYF | TGTGCCAGCAGCGTAGCGGACAGCAGCTCTGGAAACACCATATATTTT
TRBD2 | TRBJ2-5 | NA | TRBV7-2 | CASSLVGTSGLGETQYF | TGTGCCAGCAGCTTAGTGGGGACTAGCGGGTTGGGGGAGACCCAGTACTTC
NA | TRBJ2-7 | once | TRBV28 | CASRRRYEQYF | TGTGCCAGCAGGCGGAGATACGAGCAGTACTTC
NA | TRBJ1-2 | once | TRBV4-1 | CASSQVRYRGGYGYTF | TGCGCCAGCAGCCAAGTACGATATAGGGGCGGCTATGGCTACACCTTC
NA | TRBJ1-5 | few | TRBV18 | CASSLVRERNQPQHF | TGTGCCAGCTCACTAGTCCGGGAGAGAAATCAGCCCCAGCATTTT
TRBD1 | TRBJ1-6 | NA | TRBV5-6 | CASSWTRQGTLHF | TGTGCCAGCAGCTGGACCCGACAGGGAACCCTCCACTTT
NA | TRBJ1-5 | NA | TRBV15 | CATSSRQNQPQHF | TGTGCCACCAGCAGTCGACAGAATCAGCCCCAGCATTTT
NA | TRBJ1-1 | NA | TRBV7-2 | CASSLARNTEAFF | TGTGCCAGCAGCTTAGCCAGGAACACTGAAGCTTTCTTT
NA | TRBJ1-1 | NA | TRBV30 | CAWSGGTPEAFF | TGTGCCTGGAGTGGCGGGACCCCTGAAGCTTTCTTT
TRBD2 | TRBJ2-1 | once | TRBV27 | CASRLAGNYNEQFF | TGTGCCAGCAGATTAGCGGGAAACTACAATGAGCAGTTCTTC
TRBD2 | TRBJ2-1 | NA | TRBV15 | CATSSPGLAGEVDEQFF | TGTGCCACCAGCAGCCCCGGACTAGCGGGGGAGGTGGATGAGCAGTTCTTC
TRBD2 | TRBJ2-2 | few | TRBV7-9 | CASTLAGEVELFF | TGTGCCAGCACGCTAGCGGGAGAAGTGGAGCTGTTTTTT
TRBD1 | TRBJ2-7 | NA | TRBV5-6 | CASTLLGTGVYEQYF | TGTGCCAGCACCTTACTCGGGACAGGGGTCTACGAGCAGTACTTC
TRBD1 | TRBJ2-7 | NA | TRBV18 | CASSPPPGTGDGEQYF | TGTGCCAGCTCACCTCCTCCCGGGACAGGGGATGGCGAGCAGTACTTC
TRBD2 | TRBJ2-1 | once | TRBV9 | CASSVTSASSYNEQFF | TGTGCCAGCAGCGTAACTAGCGCGAGCTCCTACAATGAGCAGTTCTTC
NA | TRBJ1-1 | NA | TRBV7-9 | CASSLEGQPNTEAFF | TGTGCCAGCAGCTTAGAAGGACAGCCAAACACTGAAGCTTTCTTT
NA | TRBJ2-6 | NA | TRBV28 | CASSLGAEGANVLTF | TGTGCCAGCAGTTTGGGGGCTGAAGGGGCCAACGTCCTGACTTTC
NA | TRBJ2-2 | few | TRBV4-1 | CASSQPLATGELFF | TGCGCCAGCAGCCAGCCTCTTGCGACCGGGGAGCTGTTTTTT
TRBD1 | TRBJ2-7 | NA | TRBV29-1 | CSVARQGEPYEQYF | TGCAGCGTTGCTCGACAGGGGGAGCCCTACGAGCAGTACTTC
TRBD2 | TRBJ2-1 | once | TRBV29-1 | CSVPLVPSGGGNEQFF | TGCAGCGTCCCCTTAGTTCCTAGCGGGGGGGGCAATGAGCAGTTCTTC
TRBD2 | TRBJ2-2 | NA | TRBV10-2 | CASSEVAGDTGELFF | TGCGCCAGCAGTGAGGTAGCGGGAGACACCGGGGAGCTGTTTTTT
NA | TRBJ2-1 | NA | TRBV21-1 | CASSSGGREATYNEQFF | TGTGCCAGCAGCTCAGGTGGGCGGGAGGCGACCTACAATGAGCAGTTCTTC
NA | TRBJ2-7 | NA | TRBV2 | CASSAQVPSSYEQYF | TGTGCCAGCAGTGCACAGGTTCCCAGCTCCTACGAGCAGTACTTC
TRBD2 | TRBJ2-3 | NA | TRBV28 | CASSLSGRFRDTQYF | TGTGCCAGCAGTTTGAGCGGGAGGTTCCGGGATACGCAGTATTTT
NA | TRBJ2-7 | NA | TRBV7-9 | CATELGGSPYEQYF | TGTGCTACCGAACTCGGAGGTAGTCCCTACGAGCAGTACTTC
TRBD2 | TRBJ2-3 | NA | TRBV20-1 | CSALRGGTQYF | TGCAGTGCATTACGGGGGGGTACGCAGTATTTT
NA | TRBJ1-2 | NA | TRBV11-2 | CASSSPRGVDGYTF | TGTGCCAGCAGCTCCCCACGGGGTGTCGATGGCTACACCTTC